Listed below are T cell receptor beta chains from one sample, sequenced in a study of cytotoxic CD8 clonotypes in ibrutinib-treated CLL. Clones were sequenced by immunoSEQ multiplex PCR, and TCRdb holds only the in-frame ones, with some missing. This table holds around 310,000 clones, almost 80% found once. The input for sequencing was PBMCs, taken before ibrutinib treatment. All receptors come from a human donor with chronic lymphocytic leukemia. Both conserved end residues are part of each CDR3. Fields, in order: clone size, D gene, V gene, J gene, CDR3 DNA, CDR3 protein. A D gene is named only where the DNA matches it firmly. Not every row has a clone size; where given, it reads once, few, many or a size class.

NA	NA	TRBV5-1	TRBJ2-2	TGCGCCAGCAGCTTGGGGCAGTTGGGCGGGGAGCTGTTTTTT	CASSLGQLGGELFF
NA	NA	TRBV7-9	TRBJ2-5	TGTGCCAGCAGCTTAGTCATGGGGGAGACCCAGTACTTC	CASSLVMGETQYF
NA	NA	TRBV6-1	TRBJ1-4	TGTGCCAGCAGTGATTTGGGGAAAAATGAAAAACTGTTTTTT	CASSDLGKNEKLFF
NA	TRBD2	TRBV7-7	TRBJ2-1	TGTGCCAGCAGCAGCGGGGTTTCCTACAATGAGCAGTTCTTC	CASSSGVSYNEQFF
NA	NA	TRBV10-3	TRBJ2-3	TGTGCCATCATGAGTAGCACAGATACGCAGTATTTT	CAIMSSTDTQYF
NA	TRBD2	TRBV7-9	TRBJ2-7	TGTGCCAGCAGCTTAGCGGGCGGGAGGGGATCCTACGAGCAGTACTTC	CASSLAGGRGSYEQYF
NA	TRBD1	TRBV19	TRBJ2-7	TGTGCCAGTAGTCCCCGGGACAGTAGCTACGAGCAGTACTTC	CASSPRDSSYEQYF
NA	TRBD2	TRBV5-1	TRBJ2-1	TGCGCCAGCAGCTTGGGTCTAGCGGGACGATACAATGAGCAGTTCTTC	CASSLGLAGRYNEQFF
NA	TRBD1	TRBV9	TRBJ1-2	TGTGCCAGCAGCGCATGGACAGGGGGAGAGGAGGGCTACACCTTC	CASSAWTGGEEGYTF
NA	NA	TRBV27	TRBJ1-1	TGTGCCAGCAGTCCAGGGGTTAGGAACACTGAAGCTTTCTTT	CASSPGVRNTEAFF
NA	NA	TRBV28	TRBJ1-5	TGTGCCAGCAGTTTTCAGGGCTCTTTTAATCAGCCCCAGCATTTT	CASSFQGSFNQPQHF
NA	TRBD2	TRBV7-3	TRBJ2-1	TGTGCCAGCAGCCCCGGACTAGCGGGAGGCCCCTCCTACAATGAGCAGTTCTTC	CASSPGLAGGPSYNEQFF
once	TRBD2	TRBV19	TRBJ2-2	TGTGCCAGTAGTCTCATAGCGGGAGGACTCACCGGGGAGCTGTTTTTT	CASSLIAGGLTGELFF
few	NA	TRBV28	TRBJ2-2	TGTGCCAGCAGTTTCCCCGGGGAGCTGTTTTTT	CASSFPGELFF
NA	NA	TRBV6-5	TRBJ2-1	TGTGCCAGCAGAGACAGGGACTTCATCAATGAGCAGTTCTTC	CASRDRDFINEQFF
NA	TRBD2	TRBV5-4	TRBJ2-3	TGTGCCAGCAGGGCCGGGTCGGGAGGGCCCACAGATACGCAGTATTTT	CASRAGSGGPTDTQYF
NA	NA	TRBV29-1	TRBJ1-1	TGCAGCGCCCAATCAGGGTTTAGTCTTACTGAAGCTTTCTTT	CSAQSGFSLTEAFF
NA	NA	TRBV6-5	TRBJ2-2	TGTGCCAGCAGGGAAAACACCGGGGAGCTGTTTTTT	CASRENTGELFF
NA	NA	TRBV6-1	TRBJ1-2	TGTGCCAGCAGTGACGCTGAGTCAGCCCGGGGCTACACCTTC	CASSDAESARGYTF
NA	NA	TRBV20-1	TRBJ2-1	TGCAGTGTTATAGTCTCCAATGAGCAGTTCTTC	CSVIVSNEQFF
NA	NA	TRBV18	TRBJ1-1	TGTGCCAGCTCACGATACGTATCCCTGAACACTGAAGCTTTCTTT	CASSRYVSLNTEAFF
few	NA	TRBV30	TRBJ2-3	TGTGCCTGGAGTGTAGCACAGCTCACAGATACGCAGTATTTT	CAWSVAQLTDTQYF
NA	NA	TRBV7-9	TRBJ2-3	TGTGCCAGCAGCTTAGGCGTACGAAATACGCAGTATTTT	CASSLGVRNTQYF
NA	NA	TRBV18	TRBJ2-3	TGTGCCAGCTCACCGACAGGACCAACGGGAGATACGCAGTATTTT	CASSPTGPTGDTQYF
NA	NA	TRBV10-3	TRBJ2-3	TGTGCCATCAGACGGGTACTCGAGAGTGATACGCAGTATTTT	CAIRRVLESDTQYF
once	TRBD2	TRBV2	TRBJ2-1	TGTGCCAGCAGTGAGCCTATTAGGACTAGCGGGAGGAGGAATGAGCAGTTCTTC	CASSEPIRTSGRRNEQFF
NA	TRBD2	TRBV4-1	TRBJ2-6	TGCGCCAGCAGCCAATTCGGGGGAGGGCCTATCTCTGGGGCCAACGTCCTGACTTTC	CASSQFGGGPISGANVLTF
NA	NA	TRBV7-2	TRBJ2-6	TGTGCCAGCAGCTTCCCTATTACTGGGGCCAACGTCCTGACTTTC	CASSFPITGANVLTF
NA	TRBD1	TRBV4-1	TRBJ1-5	TGCGCCAGCAGCCGCCCGGGACAGGCGAGGCCCCAGCATTTT	CASSRPGQARPQHF